A single sample gave rise to the 26 T cell receptor beta chains below, sequenced in a study of early T cells in non-severe SARS-CoV-2 infection (dated by TCRdb to the early 2020s). The library was obtained by 5' RACE. Sequencing instrument: NextSeq 500. TCRdb took the public reads, trimmed them with fastp at Q25, ran MiXCR for clone calling and kept in-frame beta chains. Rows are unified per CDR3 protein, each entry keeping the most common DNA and genes. This sample lists about 81,000 distinct CDR3 sequences; 5.5% to 7.5% were detected once. Of the sample, less than 8% falls within the top ten clones. Source material: whole blood. All receptors come from an adult who was a healthcare worker with PCR-confirmed SARS-CoV-2 infection or an uninfected control (not recorded which).

The rearrangement joins TRBV7-6 to TRBJ1-2, with D perhaps matching TRBD1 (5 bases). This CDR3 region has 16 residues. V shed 5 bases and J shed 5 bases, with 21 bases lying between them. Germline V gives CDR1 SGHVS, CDR2 FNYEAQ. CDR3 residues: CASSPQLGTDVYGYTF. The CDR3 DNA follows: TGTGCCAGCAGCCCACAACTTGGGACCGACGTGTATGGCTACACCTTC.

This clonotype was detected only a few times. This sequence joins TRBV19 and TRBJ2-1; D is possibly TRBD2 (6 bases). Germline CDR1 is LNHDA and CDR2 is SQIVND (reference sequence). Trimming stripped 5 bases from V and 8 bases from J, with 16 bases between. The CDR3 length is 14 residues. CDR3 nucleotide sequence: TGTGCCAGTAGTCCCCTCTCTAGCGTAGATGAGCAGTTCTTC. Translating it yields CASSPLSSVDEQFF.

The chain employs TRBV12-3 or TRBV12-4 and TRBJ1-6, with D possibly matching TRBD1 (6 bases). This CDR3 region has 16 residues. The ends were cut back, 5 bases at V and 8 bases at J, with 19 bases in the middle. The CDR3 DNA sequence: TGTGCCAGCAGTCGAGGGGGGCAGGGATCGGATTCACCCCTCCACTTT. It translates to CASSRGGQGSDSPLHF.

The table lists this clonotype with a few counts. This chain links TRBV10-3 with TRBJ2-3; 11 bases fit TRBD2. This CDR3 contains 15 residues. Losses at the gene ends were 7 bases for V and 2 bases for J; bases not matched to a gene: 5. Looked up from germline, CDR1 is ENHRY and CDR2 is SYGVKD. The CDR3 protein is CAITLSGRATDTQYF. CDR3 coding DNA: TGTGCCATCACCCTTAGCGGGAGGGCCACAGATACGCAGTATTTT.

V gene TRBV9 combines with J gene TRBJ2-7, with 7 positions matching TRBD1. The CDR3 totals 14 residues. Germline CDR1 SGDLS, CDR2 YYNGEE. J was trimmed by 6 bases and V by 0 bases; bases with no gene match: 6. The CDR3 DNA is TGTGCCAGCAGCGTAGGCAGGGGGATTGGCGAGCAGTACTTC. This codes for CASSVGRGIGEQYF.

This clonotype was seen a few times. This chain connects TRBV11-2 to TRBJ2-2; maybe TRBD1 (6 bases). The CDR3 is 18 amino acids. The V end was cut by 4 bases, the J end by 2 bases, with 20 bases between. Germline V CDR1 and CDR2: SGHAT, FQNNGV. CDR3: CASSSPITQGQNTGELFF. CDR3 in DNA: TGTGCCAGCAGCTCCCCTATTACGCAGGGACAAAACACCGGGGAGCTGTTTTTT.

This clonotype was recorded at least ten times. V is TRBV19 and J is TRBJ1-5; D uncertain. The V end was cut by 3 bases, the J end by 6 bases, with 9 bases between. In germline, CDR1 is LNHDA, CDR2 SQIVND (reference sequence). The CDR3 runs to 13 residues. CDR3 in amino acids: CASSIRPIQPQHF. DNA for the CDR3: TGTGCCAGTAGTATCCGGCCTATTCAGCCCCAGCATTTT.

V gene TRBV5-1 combines with J gene TRBJ2-3; D not resolved. This CDR3 has 17 amino acids. Germline-derived CDR1 and CDR2 are SGHRS and YFSETQ. The V gene lost 4 bases and the J gene lost 0 bases, with 18 bases spanning the gap. CDR3 sequence reads: CASSPSRVGSSTDTQYF. In DNA, the CDR3 is TGCGCCAGCAGCCCCTCTAGGGTAGGGTCTAGCACAGATACGCAGTATTTT.

This clonotype was seen at least ten times. The chain combines TRBV7-8 with TRBJ2-2; 7 bases agree with TRBD1. Germline V gene sequence: CDR1 SGHVS, CDR2 FQNEAQ. The CDR3 is made up of 15 amino acids. Trimming cost V 1 base and J 6 bases; bases outside gene matches: 5. The CDR3 bases are TGTGCCAGCAGCTTAGAGGGGACAGCGCCCGGGGAGCTGTTTTTT. Translated: CASSLEGTAPGELFF. Complete variable domain (other parts from reference TRBV7-8 and TRBJ2-2): GAGVSQSPRYKVAKRGQDVALRCDPISGHVSLFWYQQALGQGPEFLTYFQNEAQLDKSGLPSDRFFAERPEGSVSTLKIQRTQQEDSAVYLCASSLEGTAPGELFFGEGSRLTVL.

This clonotype has ten or more counts. The chain uses TRBV7-2 and TRBJ1-1, with D maybe TRBD1 (6 bases). V lost 4 bases to trimming and J lost 0 bases, with 12 bases between them. From germline, CDR1 is SGHTA and CDR2 FQGNSA. This CDR3 contains 15 residues. CDR3 in amino acids: CASSSRDTMNTEAFF. The CDR3 bases are TGTGCCAGCAGCTCCCGGGACACCATGAACACTGAAGCTTTCTTT.

This clonotype has a handful of counts. V and J are TRBV2 and TRBJ2-1, with D perhaps matching TRBD2 (6 bases). V was trimmed by 3 bases and J by 6 bases, leaving 12 bases between them. Germline CDR1 reads SNHLY; CDR2 reads FYNNEI. The CDR3 is 14 amino acids. The CDR3 loop is CASSDAGWGNEQFF. The CDR3 DNA reads as TGTGCCAGCAGTGACGCGGGATGGGGCAATGAGCAGTTCTTC. The full variable domain, in which reference TRBV2 and TRBJ2-1 provide the parts outside the CDR3, is EPEVTQTPSHQVTQMGQEVILRCVPISNHLYFYWYRQILGQKVEFLVSFYNNEISEKSEIFDDQFSVERPDGSNFTLKIRSTKLEDSAMYFCASSDAGWGNEQFFGPGTRLTVL.

This clonotype was picked up many times. The V gene is TRBV6-6, the J gene TRBJ1-6; D may be TRBD1 (6 bases). Germline values: CDR1 MNHNY, CDR2 SVGAGI (reference sequence). The CDR3 is made up of 15 amino acids. Trimming left V 0 bases short and J 5 bases short, with 8 bases between. For the CDR3, the DNA is TGTGCCAGCAGTTACTCCACAGGGAATAATTCACCCCTCCACTTT. Its translation: CASSYSTGNNSPLHF.

The rearrangement links TRBV4-3 to TRBJ2-2; 7 positions agree with TRBD1. The CDR3 extends over 18 amino acids. The trim removed 0 bases at V and 1 base at J, leaving 8 bases unmatched. Germline assignment: CDR1 LGHNA and CDR2 YSLEER. CDR3 in amino acids: CASSQDYTGAGNTGELFF. CDR3 nucleotide sequence: TGCGCCAGCAGCCAAGATTACACAGGGGCCGGGAACACCGGGGAGCTGTTTTTT.

This clonotype was detected many times. V and J are TRBV2 and TRBJ2-5, with TRBD2 identical over 8 bases. V lost 0 bases and J lost 2; bases outside the gene matches: 5. In germline, CDR1 is SNHLY, CDR2 FYNNEI. The CDR3 is made up of 16 amino acids. The CDR3 DNA is TGTGCCAGCAGTGAAGCGTTAGCGGGGATTCAAGAGACCCAGTACTTC. Its protein is CASSEALAGIQETQYF.

This clonotype was recorded many times. The chain joins TRBV10-3 to TRBJ2-7; no clear D. Germline assignment: CDR1 ENHRY and CDR2 SYGVKD. With 2 bases removed from V and 1 base from J, the gap between germline ends came to 6 bases. This CDR3 contains 13 residues. The CDR3 nucleotides are TGTGCCATCAGTGAGGACGGATCCTACGAGCAGTACTTC. It specifies CAISEDGSYEQYF.

This clonotype was detected ten times or more. The rearrangement joins TRBV28 to TRBJ2-5, with TRBD2 identical over 9 bases. This CDR3 spans 16 amino acids. CDR1 and CDR2 from the germline V gene are MDHEN and SYDVKM. The V segment lost 1 base and the J segment 1 base; nucleotides outside the gene matches: 4. CDR3 loop: CASSLYLAGSQETQYF. In DNA form, the CDR3 reads TGTGCCAGCAGTTTATACCTAGCGGGGTCCCAAGAGACCCAGTACTTC.

This clonotype came up many times. The chain has TRBV3-1 and TRBJ1-1, with 7 bases fitting TRBD1. This CDR3 has 13 residues. The V segment lost 4 bases and the J segment 7 bases; nucleotides outside the gene matches: 6. CDR1 LGHDT and CDR2 YNNKEL come from the germline V gene (reference sequence). The CDR3 region is CASSPTGAGEAFF. In nucleotides, the CDR3 is TGTGCCAGCAGCCCAACAGGGGCGGGTGAAGCTTTCTTT.

This clonotype was seen more than once but under ten times. The chain has TRBV5-6 and TRBJ2-6; TRBD1 matches at 7 bases. This CDR3 has 16 amino acids. J was trimmed by 4 bases and V by 4 bases; bases with no gene match: 8. Germline values: CDR1 SGHDT, CDR2 YYEEEE. The CDR3 sequence: CASSNTGVSGANVLTF. In DNA, the CDR3 is TGTGCCAGCAGCAACACAGGGGTGTCCGGGGCCAACGTCCTGACTTTC.

This clonotype has at least ten counts. V usage is TRBV20-1 and J usage is TRBJ2-7; TRBD2 matches at 10 bases. This CDR3 spans 13 amino acids. J gave up 6 bases and V 6 bases, and 8 bases lay outside the gene matches. Per germline, CDR1 DFQATT and CDR2 SNEGSKA (reference sequence). The CDR3 protein is CSAWSGRAFEQYF. The CDR3 DNA is TGCAGTGCGTGGAGCGGGAGGGCTTTCGAGCAGTACTTC.

This clonotype was detected many times. The V call is TRBV5-1, the J call TRBJ2-3; 8 bases are shared with TRBD1. The V gene's germline CDR1 is SGHRS and CDR2 YFSETQ. Trimming took 5 bases from V and 5 from J; bases not matched to a gene: 4. This CDR3 is built from 13 residues. CDR3 nucleotides: TGCGCCAGCAGTGGACAGGGTAAAGATACGCAGTATTTT. This gives the protein CASSGQGKDTQYF.

The chain couples TRBV21-1 to TRBJ1-5; the DNA was not used to check the table's D call, TRBD1. TRBV21-1 is designated a pseudogene. CDR3 length equals 16 residues. CDR3 in amino acids: CATALMTDHSNQPQHF. CDR3 DNA: TGTGCCACCGCACTTATGACAGATCATAGCAATCAGCCCCAGCATTTT.

This chain uses TRBV27 with TRBJ2-7, with D perhaps TRBD2 (5 bases). V was pared by 5 bases and J by 5 bases, with 19 bases between. Germline V lookup: CDR1 MNHEY, CDR2 SMNVEV (reference sequence). This CDR3 contains 15 residues. The CDR3 reads CASSPTPGGLHEQYF. DNA for the CDR3: TGTGCCAGCAGTCCAACACCCGGCGGGCTGCACGAGCAGTACTTC.

This clonotype was detected many times. V usage is TRBV18 and J usage is TRBJ1-2; 7 bases match TRBD1. V was pared by 5 bases and J by 0 bases, with 12 bases of the junction left unmatched. Germline CDR1 and CDR2: KGHSH and LQKENI. This CDR3 comprises 17 residues. CDR3 sequence reads: CASSSIPGQHSNYGYTF. CDR3 in DNA: TGTGCCAGCTCATCAATCCCGGGACAGCACTCTAACTATGGCTACACCTTC.

The chain carries TRBV7-8 and TRBJ2-7; possibly TRBD1 or TRBD2 for D (5 bases each). Deletions cut 8 bases from V and 3 bases from J, with 17 bases between. Per the germline V gene, CDR1 is SGHVS and CDR2 is FQNEAQ. The CDR3 spans 14 residues. The CDR3 sequence: CASARDRQIYEQYF. The CDR3 DNA reads TGTGCCAGCGCCCGGGACCGACAGATCTACGAGCAGTACTTC.

The chain has TRBV19 and TRBJ2-2; no firm D call. V dropped 4 bases and J dropped 5 bases, with 8 bases sitting between them. There are 13 residues in the CDR3. Per germline, CDR1 LNHDA and CDR2 SQIVND (reference sequence). CDR3 DNA sequence: TGTGCCAGTAGTACCGCCGGGACCGGGGAGCTGTTTTTT. Its protein product is CASSTAGTGELFF.

This clonotype was observed many times. This chain uses TRBV27 with TRBJ1-1; maybe TRBD1 (6 bases). CDR1 and CDR2 from the germline V gene are MNHEY and SMNVEV (reference sequence). CDR3 length: 15 residues. The V gene lost 11 bases and the J gene lost 0 bases, with 19 bases spanning the gap. This chain's CDR3 is CARGTSLSLNTEAFF. The CDR3 nucleotides read TGTGCCCGTGGGACATCACTATCTCTGAACACTGAAGCTTTCTTT.